Listed below are T cell receptor beta chains from one sample, sequenced in a study of CD8 T cells in ankylosing spondylitis. TCRdb re-called the 5' RACE reads through MiXCR, storing one row per CDR3 protein. The table has tens of thousands of distinct CDR3 sequences, roughly 3.1% seen once. Sample: blood, either unsorted or a sorted T cell fraction (not recorded which). These receptors all stem from a male donor with ankylosing spondylitis or in good health (not recorded which). Both conserved end residues are part of each CDR3.

>17|TRBV9|TRBJ2-2
CASSVAAQGTGAGELFF
>16|TRBV9|TRBJ2-1
CASSVETATTYNEQFF
>15|TRBV9|TRBJ1-5
CASSWTGEGNQPQHF
>17|TRBV9|TRBJ2-5
CASSVGGLAGAPETQYF
>13|TRBV9|TRBJ2-1
CASSVGQDNEQFF
>15|TRBV9|TRBJ2-5
CASSPRGGDQETQYF
>15|TRBV9|TRBJ2-3
CASSVGTSGVDTQYF
>15|TRBV9|TRBJ2-3
CASSVEAVSTDTQYF
>15|TRBV9|TRBJ1-6
CASSVGRGRDSPLHF
>15|TRBV9|TRBJ2-1
CASSFTSGRTNEQFF
>15|TRBV9|TRBJ2-5
CASSVAPGGAETQYF
>14|TRBV9|TRBJ2-5
CASSVGAGGETQYF
>15|TRBV9|TRBJ2-1
CASSVAPSSYNEQFF
>15|TRBV9|TRBJ1-5
CASSVEGNSNQPQHF
>15|TRBV9|TRBJ2-5
CASSARAEYQETQYF